These T cell receptor beta chains were read from a single sample in a study of early T cells in non-severe SARS-CoV-2 infection. TCRdb re-derived calls from the 5' RACE reads in MiXCR, one entry per CDR3 protein. Of around 50,000 distinct CDR3 sequences listed, 10% to 15% are singletons. The specimen sequenced was whole blood. These TCRs come from an adult who was a healthcare worker with PCR-confirmed SARS-CoV-2 infection or an uninfected control (not recorded which). Both conserved end residues are part of each CDR3. A D gene is named only where the DNA matches it firmly. Clone size is stated in some rows and not others, as once, few, many or a class when expanded.

- few TRBJ2-2 TRBV4-3 TGCGCCAGCAGCCAAGATCCCGGCCCCGGGGAGCTGTTTTTT CASSQDPGPGELFF
- many TRBJ1-5 TRBV4-3 TGCGCCAGCAGCCAAGAGGGAAACAATCAGCCCCAGCATTTT CASSQEGNNQPQHF
- many TRBJ2-2 TRBV11-3 TGTGCCAGCAGCGGCAGTTCGAACACCGGGGAGCTGTTTTTT CASSGSSNTGELFF
- - TRBJ2-3 TRBV5-1 TGCGCCAGCAGCTTGAGCACAGATACGCAGTATTTT CASSLSTDTQYF
- - TRBJ2-6 TRBV28 TGTGCCAGCGCGAGACAGACCTCTGGGGCCAACGTCCTGACTTTC CASARQTSGANVLTF
TRBD2 - TRBJ2-1 TRBV20-1 TGCAGTGCGAGCTCCCCTAGCGGGAGAAATGAGCAGTTCTTC CSASSPSGRNEQFF
- many TRBJ2-3 TRBV19 TGTGCCAGTAATAAGGGGTGGTTGAGCACGCAGTATTTT CASNKGWLSTQYF
TRBD2 many TRBJ2-5 TRBV9 TGTGCCAGCAGCCCTCAACTAGCGGCCCAAGAGACCCAGTACTTC CASSPQLAAQETQYF
- - TRBJ2-5 TRBV11-2 TGTGCCAGCAGCCCCCGGGGGGGCAGGGGGCCTTACTTC CASSPRGGRGPYF
- - TRBJ1-1 TRBV12-3/TRBV12-4 TGTGCCAGCAGTTTCTGGGGCCCTGAAGCTTTCTTT CASSFWGPEAFF
- many TRBJ1-2 TRBV29-1 TGCAGCGTCAGGATGGGGGCCGACGGCTACACCTTC CSVRMGADGYTF
- - TRBJ1-4 TRBV12-3/TRBV12-4 TGTGCCAGCAGCCCTCAGGGACGGCAGAATGAAAAACTGTTTTTT CASSPQGRQNEKLFF
- many TRBJ2-5 TRBV29-1 TGCAGCGTTGAAGAGGAGACCCAGTACTTC CSVEEETQYF
TRBD1 few TRBJ1-2 TRBV2 TGTGCCAGCAGCGGACAGGGAGGCTATGGCTACACCTTC CASSGQGGYGYTF
- - TRBJ2-7 TRBV7-9 TGTGCCAGCAGCGCGGGTGCCTACGAGCAGTACTTC CASSAGAYEQYF
- - TRBJ2-3 TRBV4-1 TGCGCCAGCAGCCAAGAAATTAGTAGCACAGATACGCAGTATTTT CASSQEISSTDTQYF
TRBD1 few TRBJ1-3 TRBV6-4 TGTGCCAGTACGGGACAGGTGCGCTCTGAAAACACCATATATTTT CASTGQVRSENTIYF